The rows below give T cell receptor beta chains drawn from one sample of a study of T cells in Graves' hyperthyroidism and ophthalmopathy. TCRdb re-derived calls from the multiplex PCR reads in MiXCR, one entry per CDR3 protein. The sample gives about 840,000 distinct CDR3 sequences, about two fifths of which show up once; roughly 8.3% is in the top ten. Sequenced sample: blood. The origin of the receptors is a young man with Graves' hyperthyroidism. CDR3s leave out the opening cysteine and the closing phenylalanine or tryptophan. The order of the fields is V gene, J gene, D gene, CDR3 length, CDR3 protein. D genes are given only for firm matches.

TRBV6-5,TRBJ2-6,.,16,ASSVDWGQFSGANVLT
TRBV12-3/TRBV12-4,TRBJ1-6,TRBD1,11,ASSKKGASPLH
TRBV7-2,TRBJ1-1,.,11,ASSRVLNTEAF
TRBV25-1,TRBJ2-5,.,12,ASSPPPLGETQY
TRBV5-1,TRBJ1-1,.,9,ASSTEGIAF
TRBV19,TRBJ1-5,.,11,ASKRELNQPQH
TRBV11-1,TRBJ2-1,.,11,ASSLGLNNEQF
TRBV9,TRBJ2-2,TRBD2,14,ASRLAGEQNTGELF
TRBV19,TRBJ2-7,.,9,ASSIYEEQY
TRBV13,TRBJ1-2,.,10,ASSWGRDGYT
TRBV14,TRBJ1-2,TRBD1,13,ASSPRTGGRYGYT
TRBV5-1,TRBJ2-2,TRBD1,13,ASMRQGQVTGELF
TRBV5-4,TRBJ2-7,.,12,ASSSPPRDYEQY
TRBV10-3,TRBJ1-3,TRBD1,11,AMTGAAGNTIY
TRBV29-1,TRBJ2-7,.,11,SVESETSYEQY
TRBV7-9,TRBJ2-5,TRBD2,12,ASSSGLARSSQY
TRBV7-9,TRBJ1-1,TRBD1,10,ASSHRGREAF
TRBV7-2,TRBJ2-7,TRBD2,13,ASSLAWGLAYEQY
TRBV19,TRBJ1-1,.,11,ASSTGVNTEVF
TRBV5-1,TRBJ2-2,TRBD1,13,ASSPDRGPSGELF
TRBV7-2,TRBJ2-2,.,14,ASSLMMAVAAGELF
TRBV20-1,TRBJ1-4,TRBD1,11,SAGGQVREKLF
TRBV5-1,TRBJ2-2,.,13,ASSHDRGNTGELF
TRBV7-9,TRBJ1-1,TRBD1,12,ASSLGGQATSAF